This is a list of T cell receptor beta chains from one sample in a study of shared clonotypes between healthy human individuals. Assay used: immunoSEQ multiplex PCR; TCRdb lists only in-frame clones, some missing. The sample contains around 340,000 clones, around 67% of which appear only once. Sequenced material: memory CD4+ T cells sorted from blood. The receptor set was obtained from a man aged 25 to 40 in good health. The CDR3 runs from the conserved cysteine through the conserved F or W. D genes are given only for firm matches. Not all rows give a size; the values are once, few, many and, for expanded clones, a class.

j_call clone_size d_call v_call cdr3_nt cdr3_aa
TRBJ1-1 . . TRBV5-5 TGTGCCAGCAGCTTGGCCGGGGGGAACACTGAAGCTTTCTTT CASSLAGGNTEAFF
TRBJ2-2 few . TRBV7-9 TGTGCCAGCAGCCCCGGCAGGGACTTCGTTGGGGAGCTGTTTTTT CASSPGRDFVGELFF
TRBJ2-1 . . TRBV5-1 TGCGCCAGCTGCTTGTCCGCGCTAAATGAGCAGTTCTTC CASCLSALNEQFF
TRBJ1-2 . . TRBV6-6 TGTGCCAGCAGTTACCCCGCGGGGGGCGTGGATGGCTACACCTTC CASSYPAGGVDGYTF
TRBJ2-7 . . TRBV5-1 TGCGCCAGAAGTAGGGACTCTTCCTACGAGCAGTACTTC CARSRDSSYEQYF
TRBJ2-1 . . TRBV7-3 TGTGCCAGCCGGTTAGCGGCAAACTCCTACAATGAGCAGTTCTTC CASRLAANSYNEQFF
TRBJ1-5 once . TRBV18 TGTGCCAGCTCGTCGGCGGGGTTGACTCAGCCCCAGCATTTT CASSSAGLTQPQHF
TRBJ1-2 . . TRBV9 TGTGCCAGCAGCGTAGCCTTAGTGACGACAACCTTC CASSVALVTTTF
TRBJ2-1 . TRBD1 TRBV2 TGTGCCAGCAGGCCCCGGGACAGGGGGGCGTATGAGCAGTTCTTC CASRPRDRGAYEQFF
TRBJ2-1 . . TRBV5-1 TGCGCCAGCAGCCCAGGGGTGTACAATGAGCAGTTCTTC CASSPGVYNEQFF
TRBJ2-3 once . TRBV5-1 TGCGCCAGCAGCTTAGGGGCTAGCGGCACAGATACGCAGTATTTT CASSLGASGTDTQYF
TRBJ2-1 . . TRBV7-3 TGTGCCAGCAGCTTATCGGTACGCTCCTACAATGAGCAGTTCTTC CASSLSVRSYNEQFF
TRBJ1-2 few TRBD1 TRBV5-1 TGCGCCAGCAGCTTAATGGGGGACAGTTCTAACTATGGCTACACCTTC CASSLMGDSSNYGYTF
TRBJ2-2 . . TRBV6-1 TGTGCCAGCACCCGAAAGGGGGAAAACACCGGGGAGCTGTTTTTT CASTRKGENTGELFF
TRBJ2-1 . . TRBV18 TGTGCCAGCTCACCTCAGGTTTTTGGGTACAATGAGCAGTTCTTC CASSPQVFGYNEQFF
TRBJ2-7 once . TRBV7-6 TGTGCCAGCAGCTTACGACCGGTCCTGATGGGTGAGCAGTACTTC CASSLRPVLMGEQYF
TRBJ2-1 . . TRBV7-9 TGTGCCAGCAGCTTACAACTGAGCTCCTACAATGAGCAGTTCTTC CASSLQLSSYNEQFF
TRBJ1-6 . TRBD1 TRBV5-5 TGTGCCAGCAGCGTACGTTCCGGGACAGGGGGCGAACCCCTCCACTTT CASSVRSGTGGEPLHF
TRBJ1-3 . . TRBV5-1 TGCGCCAGCAGCTTAACTTGGTTTTCCGGAAACACCATATATTTT CASSLTWFSGNTIYF
TRBJ2-7 . . TRBV7-6 TGTGCCAGCAGCCCCATGACAGAAAGCTACGAGCAGTACTTC CASSPMTESYEQYF
TRBJ2-7 once . TRBV11-1 TGTGCCAGCAGCTTAGTTGGATTAAGCGAGCAGTACTTC CASSLVGLSEQYF
TRBJ2-1 . . TRBV28 TGTGCCAGCAGTGCTGAGAGCATCGGGTTCTTC CASSAESIGFF
TRBJ1-3 . . TRBV5-1 TGCGCCAGCAGCTTAGGGGGGACCAGCACAGGAAACACCATATATTTT CASSLGGTSTGNTIYF
TRBJ1-4 once . TRBV4-3 TGCGCCAGCAGCCAAGAGCCCGGGGGGCGGGAAAAACTGTTTTTT CASSQEPGGREKLFF
TRBJ1-4 few TRBD1 TRBV7-9 TGTGCCAGCAGCCCTCAATCGGGACAGCTTAATGAAAAACTGTTTTTT CASSPQSGQLNEKLFF
TRBJ2-2 many . TRBV7-8 TGTGCCAGCAGCTTCCTCCACGGGGAGCTGTTTTTT CASSFLHGELFF
TRBJ2-5 . . TRBV11-2 TGTGCCAGCAGCTTAGTTGGGGCAGTCCAAGAGACCCAGTACTTC CASSLVGAVQETQYF
TRBJ2-7 . . TRBV2 TGTGCCAGCAAGAACCCCCACCCCCCCTACGAGCAGTACTTC CASKNPHPPYEQYF
TRBJ1-2 . . TRBV30 TGTGCCTGGAAGGGGGGTACTACTTATGGCTACACCTTC CAWKGGTTYGYTF
TRBJ2-7 . TRBD1 TRBV10-1 TGCGCCAGCAGTGAGTCCTCCGGACAGGGGGCTTACGAGCAGTACTTC CASSESSGQGAYEQYF
TRBJ1-2 . . TRBV6-5 TGTGCCAGCAGTTCCCTAGGAGGGACGGGCACCTTC CASSSLGGTGTF
TRBJ2-1 few . TRBV19 TGTGCCAGTAGTATTCGCGAGGAGCGCGAGCAGTTCTTC CASSIREEREQFF
TRBJ1-4 . TRBD1 TRBV9 TGTGCCAGCAGCGTAGAAGACAGGGGGCGCGAAAAACTGTTTTTT CASSVEDRGREKLFF
TRBJ2-4 few . TRBV7-2 TGTGCCAGCAGCTTGGTCGTCGGGAGCCCGGAAAACATTCAGTACTTC CASSLVVGSPENIQYF
TRBJ2-3 . . TRBV21-1 TGTGCCAGCAGCAAAGGGGCGCAAGGTTGCACAGATACGCAGTATTTT CASSKGAQGCTDTQYF
TRBJ2-3 . . TRBV7-9 TGTGCCAGCAGCTTAGGGACGGGAGATACGCAGTATTTT CASSLGTGDTQYF
TRBJ2-7 . TRBD2 TRBV27 TGTGCCAGCAGCCGCGGGAGGGGCCTTGGCTACGAGCAGTACTTC CASSRGRGLGYEQYF
TRBJ2-7 few TRBD1 TRBV5-4 TGTGCCAGCAGCTTGGCCGGGACAGGGAACTACGAGCAGTACTTC CASSLAGTGNYEQYF
TRBJ2-1 . . TRBV7-3 TGTGCCAGCAGCCTTACCCCAGCGCTCGTCTCGGAGCAGTTCTTC CASSLTPALVSEQFF
TRBJ2-1 . TRBD2 TRBV30 TGTGCCTGGAGTTTTATGCGTTTGGCGGGAGTCTACAATGAGCAGTTCTTC CAWSFMRLAGVYNEQFF
TRBJ2-7 . TRBD2 TRBV27 TGTGCCAGCGGAACTAGCGGGATGTCTTACGAGCAGTACTTC CASGTSGMSYEQYF
TRBJ2-7 . . TRBV10-1 TGCGCCAGCGGGAGGACTTTGGCCAGGGCAGACTACGAGCAGTACTTC CASGRTLARADYEQYF
TRBJ2-7 . . TRBV28 TGTGCCAGCAGTTTAGTTGGATTCTCCTACGAGCAGTACTTC CASSLVGFSYEQYF
TRBJ1-2 . TRBD1 TRBV14 TGTGCCAGCAGCCAAGTTGCAGGGGGCGCAGGATATGGCTACACCTTC CASSQVAGGAGYGYTF
TRBJ2-1 . . TRBV2 TGTGCCAGCAGTGAACAGGGACCTTCTGTGGAGCAGTTCTTC CASSEQGPSVEQFF
TRBJ2-1 . . TRBV2 TGTGCCAGCAGTGAAGCGCTTCCGGGGAGCTCCTACAATGAGCAGTTCTTC CASSEALPGSSYNEQFF
TRBJ1-5 . . TRBV19 TGTGCCAGTAGTATTGCAAATCAGCCCCAGCATTTT CASSIANQPQHF
TRBJ1-5 few . TRBV27 TGTGCCAGCAGTGGGGTGGGTCAGCCCCAGCATTTT CASSGVGQPQHF
TRBJ2-2 . TRBD2 TRBV4-1 TGCGCCAGCAGCCAACGTGAGGGAGGGACCGGGGAGCTGTTTTTT CASSQREGGTGELFF
TRBJ2-7 . TRBD2 TRBV11-3 TGTGCCAGCAGCTCGAAAGGACTAGCGGGAAACGAGCAGTACTTC CASSSKGLAGNEQYF
TRBJ1-4 . . TRBV19 TGTGCCAGTAGTATGGGACATAAAAGCGGGCTCGAAAAACTGTTTTTT CASSMGHKSGLEKLFF
TRBJ2-7 . TRBD2 TRBV5-1 TGCGCCAGCAGAAGTAGCGGGAGTCTCCACGAGCAGTACTTC CASRSSGSLHEQYF
TRBJ2-7 . . TRBV7-9 TGTGCCAGCAGCTTAGGGGGGCTGGGGTACGAGCAGTACTTC CASSLGGLGYEQYF
TRBJ2-7 . . TRBV10-3 TGTGCCATCATGACTAAGGATAGTAACGAGCAGTACTTC CAIMTKDSNEQYF
TRBJ2-2 . . TRBV28 TGTGCCAGCACTATGGGGGGACAGCGTCCCGGGGAGCTGTTTTTT CASTMGGQRPGELFF